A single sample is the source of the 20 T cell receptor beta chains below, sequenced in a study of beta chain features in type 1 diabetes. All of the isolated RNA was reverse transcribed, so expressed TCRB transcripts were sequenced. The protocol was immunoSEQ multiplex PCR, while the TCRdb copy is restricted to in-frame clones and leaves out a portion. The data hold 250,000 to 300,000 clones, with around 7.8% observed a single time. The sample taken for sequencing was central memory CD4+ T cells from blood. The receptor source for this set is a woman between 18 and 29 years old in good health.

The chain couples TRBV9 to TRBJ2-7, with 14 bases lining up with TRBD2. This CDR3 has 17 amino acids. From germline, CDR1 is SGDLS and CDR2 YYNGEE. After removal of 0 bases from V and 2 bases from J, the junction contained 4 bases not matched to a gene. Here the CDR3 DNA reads TGTGCCAGCAGCGTAGGACTAGCGGGAGGGTCGACCTACGAGCAGTACTTC. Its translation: CASSVGLAGGSTYEQYF.

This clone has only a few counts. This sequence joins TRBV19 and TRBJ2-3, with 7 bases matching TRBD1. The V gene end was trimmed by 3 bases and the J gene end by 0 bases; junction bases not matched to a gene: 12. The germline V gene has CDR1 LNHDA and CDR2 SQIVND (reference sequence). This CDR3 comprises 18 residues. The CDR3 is CASSIGLPTGTSTDTQYF. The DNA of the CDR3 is TGTGCCAGTAGTATCGGTCTTCCGACAGGGACCAGCACAGATACGCAGTATTTT.

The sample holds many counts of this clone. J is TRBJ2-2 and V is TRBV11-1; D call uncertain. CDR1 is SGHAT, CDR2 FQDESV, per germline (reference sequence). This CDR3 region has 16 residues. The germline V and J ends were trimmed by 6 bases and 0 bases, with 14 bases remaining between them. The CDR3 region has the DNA TGTGCCAGCAGATCCATGGACGGATCGAACACCGGGGAGCTGTTTTTT. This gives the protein CASRSMDGSNTGELFF.

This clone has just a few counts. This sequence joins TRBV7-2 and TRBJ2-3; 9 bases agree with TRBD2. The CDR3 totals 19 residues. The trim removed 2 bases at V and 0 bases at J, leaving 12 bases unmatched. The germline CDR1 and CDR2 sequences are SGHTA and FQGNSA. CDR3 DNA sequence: TGTGCCAGCAGCTTATTTGGGCTAGCGGGAATCTATAGCACAGATACGCAGTATTTT. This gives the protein CASSLFGLAGIYSTDTQYF.

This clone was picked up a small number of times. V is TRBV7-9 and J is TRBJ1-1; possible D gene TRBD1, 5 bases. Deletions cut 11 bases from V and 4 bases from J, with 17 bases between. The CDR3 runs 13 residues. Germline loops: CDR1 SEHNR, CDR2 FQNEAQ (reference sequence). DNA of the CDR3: TGTGCCCTAATCGCTAGGAGGGGCACTGAAGCTTTCTTT. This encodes CALIARRGTEAFF.

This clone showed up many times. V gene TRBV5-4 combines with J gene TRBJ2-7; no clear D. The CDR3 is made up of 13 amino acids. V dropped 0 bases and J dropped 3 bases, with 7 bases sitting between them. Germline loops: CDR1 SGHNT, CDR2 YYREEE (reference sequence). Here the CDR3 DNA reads TGTGCCAGCAGCTTGGACAGACTCTACGAGCAGTACGTC. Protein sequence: CASSLDRLYEQYV.

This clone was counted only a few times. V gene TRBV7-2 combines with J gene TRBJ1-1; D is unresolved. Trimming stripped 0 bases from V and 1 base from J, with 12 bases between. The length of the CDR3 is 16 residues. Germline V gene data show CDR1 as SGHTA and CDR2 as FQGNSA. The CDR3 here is CASSLARVFENTEAFF. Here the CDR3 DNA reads TGTGCCAGCAGCTTAGCGCGCGTTTTCGAGAACACTGAAGCTTTCTTT. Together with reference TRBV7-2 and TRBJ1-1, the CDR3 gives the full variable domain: GAGVSQSPSNKVTEKGKDVELRCDPISGHTALYWYRQSLGQGLEFLIYFQGNSAPDKSGLPSDRFSAERTGGSVSTLTIQRTQQEDSAVYLCASSLARVFENTEAFFGQGTRLTVV.

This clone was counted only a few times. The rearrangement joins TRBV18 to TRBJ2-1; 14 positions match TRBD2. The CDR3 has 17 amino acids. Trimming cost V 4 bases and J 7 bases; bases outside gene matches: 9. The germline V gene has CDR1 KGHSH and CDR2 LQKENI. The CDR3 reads CASSLGTSGSRGNEQFF. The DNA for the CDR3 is TGTGCCAGCTCACTCGGGACTAGCGGGAGCAGAGGGAATGAGCAGTTCTTC.

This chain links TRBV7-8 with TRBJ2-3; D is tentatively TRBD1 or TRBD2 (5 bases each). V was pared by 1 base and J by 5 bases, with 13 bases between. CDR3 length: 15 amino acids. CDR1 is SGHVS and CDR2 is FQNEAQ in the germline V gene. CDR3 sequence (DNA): TGTGCCAGCAGCTTAGTCCTGAGGGGCAGAGATACGCAGTATTTT. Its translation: CASSLVLRGRDTQYF. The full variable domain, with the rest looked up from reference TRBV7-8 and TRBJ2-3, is GAGVSQSPRYKVAKRGQDVALRCDPISGHVSLFWYQQALGQGPEFLTYFQNEAQLDKSGLPSDRFFAERPEGSVSTLKIQRTQQEDSAVYLCASSLVLRGRDTQYFGPGTRLTVL.

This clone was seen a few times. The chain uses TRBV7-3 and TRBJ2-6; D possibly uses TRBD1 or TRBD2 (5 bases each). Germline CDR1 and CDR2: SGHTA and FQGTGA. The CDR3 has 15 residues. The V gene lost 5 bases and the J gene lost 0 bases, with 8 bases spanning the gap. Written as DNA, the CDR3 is TGTGCCAGCAGCATAGGGACCTCTGGGGCCAACGTCCTGACTTTC. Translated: CASSIGTSGANVLTF.

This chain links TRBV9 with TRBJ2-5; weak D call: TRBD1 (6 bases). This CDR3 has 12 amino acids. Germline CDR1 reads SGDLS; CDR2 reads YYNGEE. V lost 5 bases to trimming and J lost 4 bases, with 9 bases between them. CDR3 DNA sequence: TGTGCCAGCAGTGAAGGGGGAGAGACCCAGTACTTC. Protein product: CASSEGGETQYF.

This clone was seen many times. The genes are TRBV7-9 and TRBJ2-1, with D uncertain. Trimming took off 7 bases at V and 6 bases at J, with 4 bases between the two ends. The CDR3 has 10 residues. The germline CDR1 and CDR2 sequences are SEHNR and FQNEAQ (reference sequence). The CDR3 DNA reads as TGTGCCAGCAAATCCAATGAGCAGTTCTTC. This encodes CASKSNEQFF.

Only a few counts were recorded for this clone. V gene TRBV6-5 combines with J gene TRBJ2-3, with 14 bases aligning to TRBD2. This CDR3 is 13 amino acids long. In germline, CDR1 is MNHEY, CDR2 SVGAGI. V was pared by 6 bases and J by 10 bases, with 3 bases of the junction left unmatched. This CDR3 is CASRGLAGESQYF. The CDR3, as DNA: TGTGCCAGCAGGGGACTAGCGGGAGAGTCGCAGTATTTT.

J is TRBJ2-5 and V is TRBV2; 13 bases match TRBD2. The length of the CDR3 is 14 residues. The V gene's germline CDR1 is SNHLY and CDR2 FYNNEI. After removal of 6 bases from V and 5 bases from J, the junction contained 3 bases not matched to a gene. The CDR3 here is CASRTGLAGETQYF. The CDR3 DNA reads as TGTGCCAGCAGAACGGGACTAGCGGGGGAGACCCAGTACTTC.

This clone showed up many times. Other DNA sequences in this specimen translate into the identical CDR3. As DNA, the CDR3 is TGTGCCAGCTCACCGGACAGGTACGAGCAGTACGTC. Its protein is CASSPDRYEQYV. J is TRBJ2-7 and V is TRBV18; 7 nucleotides agree with TRBD1. This CDR3 is built from 12 residues. Losses at the gene ends were 3 bases for V and 4 bases for J; bases not matched to a gene: 0. Germline-derived CDR1 and CDR2 are KGHSH and LQKENI.

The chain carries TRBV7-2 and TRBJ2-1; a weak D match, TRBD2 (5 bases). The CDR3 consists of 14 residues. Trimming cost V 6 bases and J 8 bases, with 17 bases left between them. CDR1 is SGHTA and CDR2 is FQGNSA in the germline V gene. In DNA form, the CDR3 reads TGTGCCAGCAGAGAGGGATCGACGGACCATGAGCAGTTCTTC. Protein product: CASREGSTDHEQFF.

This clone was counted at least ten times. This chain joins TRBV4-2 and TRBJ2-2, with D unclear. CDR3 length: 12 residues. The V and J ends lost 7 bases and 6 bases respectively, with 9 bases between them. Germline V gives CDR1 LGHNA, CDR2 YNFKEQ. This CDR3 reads CASKRKAGELFF. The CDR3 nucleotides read TGTGCCAGCAAACGTAAGGCCGGGGAGCTGTTTTTT.

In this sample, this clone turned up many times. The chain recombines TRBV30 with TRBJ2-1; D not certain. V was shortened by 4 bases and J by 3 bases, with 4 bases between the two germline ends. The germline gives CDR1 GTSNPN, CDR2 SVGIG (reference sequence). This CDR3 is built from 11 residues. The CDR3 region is CAWNHYNEQFF. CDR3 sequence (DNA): TGTGCCTGGAATCACTACAATGAGCAGTTCTTC. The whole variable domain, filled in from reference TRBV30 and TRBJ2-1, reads SQTIHQWPATLVQPVGSPLSLECTVEGTSNPNLYWYRQAAGRGLQLLFYSVGIGQISSEVPQNLSASRPQDRQFILSSKKLLLSDSGFYLCAWNHYNEQFFGPGTRLTVL.

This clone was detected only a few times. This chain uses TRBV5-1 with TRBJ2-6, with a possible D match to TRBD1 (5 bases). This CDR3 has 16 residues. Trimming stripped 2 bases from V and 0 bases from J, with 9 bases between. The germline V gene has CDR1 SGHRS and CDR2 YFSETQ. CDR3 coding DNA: TGCGCCAGCAGCTTTACAGGTAGCTCTGGGGCCAACGTCCTGACTTTC. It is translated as CASSFTGSSGANVLTF. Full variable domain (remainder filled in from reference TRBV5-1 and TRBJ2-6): KAGVTQTPRYLIKTRGQQVTLSCSPISGHRSVSWYQQTPGQGLQFLFEYFSETQRNKGNFPGRFSGRQFSNSRSEMNVSTLELGDSALYLCASSFTGSSGANVLTFGAGSRLTVL.

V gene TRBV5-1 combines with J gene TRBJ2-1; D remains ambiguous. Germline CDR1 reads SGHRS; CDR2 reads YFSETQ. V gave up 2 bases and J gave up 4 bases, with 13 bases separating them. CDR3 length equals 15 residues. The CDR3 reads CASSFEVNPYNEQFF. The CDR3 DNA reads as TGCGCCAGCAGCTTCGAGGTGAACCCATACAATGAGCAGTTCTTC. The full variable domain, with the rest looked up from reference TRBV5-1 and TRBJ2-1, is KAGVTQTPRYLIKTRGQQVTLSCSPISGHRSVSWYQQTPGQGLQFLFEYFSETQRNKGNFPGRFSGRQFSNSRSEMNVSTLELGDSALYLCASSFEVNPYNEQFFGPGTRLTVL.